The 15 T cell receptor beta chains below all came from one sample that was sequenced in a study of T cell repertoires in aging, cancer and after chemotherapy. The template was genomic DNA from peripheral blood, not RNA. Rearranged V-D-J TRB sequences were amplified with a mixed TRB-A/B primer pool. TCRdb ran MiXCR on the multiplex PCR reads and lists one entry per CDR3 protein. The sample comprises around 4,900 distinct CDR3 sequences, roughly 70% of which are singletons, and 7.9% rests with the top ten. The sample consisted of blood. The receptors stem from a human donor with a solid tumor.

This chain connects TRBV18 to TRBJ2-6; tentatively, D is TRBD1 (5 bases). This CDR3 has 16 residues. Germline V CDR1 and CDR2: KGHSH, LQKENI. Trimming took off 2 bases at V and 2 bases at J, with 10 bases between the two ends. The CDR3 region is CASSPTPGTGANVLTF. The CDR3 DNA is TGTGCCAGCTCACCAACCCCAGGGACTGGGGCCAACGTCCTGACTTTC.

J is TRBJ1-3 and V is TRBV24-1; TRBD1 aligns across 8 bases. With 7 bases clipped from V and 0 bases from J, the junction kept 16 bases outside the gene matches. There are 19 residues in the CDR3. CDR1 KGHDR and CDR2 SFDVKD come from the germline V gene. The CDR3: CATSEKRTGTGGSGNTIYF. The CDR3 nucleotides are TGTGCCACCAGCGAAAAAAGGACAGGGACTGGGGGCTCTGGAAACACCATATATTTT.

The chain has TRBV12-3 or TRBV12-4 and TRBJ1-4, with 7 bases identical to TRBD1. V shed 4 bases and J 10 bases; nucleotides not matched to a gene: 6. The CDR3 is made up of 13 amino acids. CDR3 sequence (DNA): TGTGCCAGCAGTTCCCGACAGGGTGGAAAACTGTTTTTT. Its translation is CASSSRQGGKLFF.

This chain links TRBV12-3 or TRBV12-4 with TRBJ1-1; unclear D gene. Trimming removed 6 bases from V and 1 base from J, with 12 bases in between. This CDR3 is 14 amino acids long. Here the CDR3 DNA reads TGTGCCAGCAGCCTAAGGGTAGGGAACACTGAAGCTTTCTTT. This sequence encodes CASSLRVGNTEAFF.

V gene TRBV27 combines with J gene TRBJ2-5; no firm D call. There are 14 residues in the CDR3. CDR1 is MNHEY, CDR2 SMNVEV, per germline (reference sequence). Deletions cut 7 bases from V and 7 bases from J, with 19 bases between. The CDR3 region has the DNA TGTGCCAGCACCCTTCGACCCATCAATCGGACCCAGTACTTC. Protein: CASTLRPINRTQYF.

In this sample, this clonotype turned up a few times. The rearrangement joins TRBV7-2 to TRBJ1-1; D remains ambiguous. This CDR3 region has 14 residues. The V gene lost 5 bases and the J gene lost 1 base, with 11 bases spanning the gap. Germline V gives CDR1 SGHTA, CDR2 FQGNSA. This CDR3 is CASSPGAANTEAFF. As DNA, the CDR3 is TGTGCCAGCAGCCCCGGCGCGGCGAACACTGAAGCTTTCTTT. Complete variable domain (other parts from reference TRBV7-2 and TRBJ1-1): GAGVSQSPSNKVTEKGKDVELRCDPISGHTALYWYRQSLGQGLEFLIYFQGNSAPDKSGLPSDRFSAERTGGSVSTLTIQRTQQEDSAVYLCASSPGAANTEAFFGQGTRLTVV.

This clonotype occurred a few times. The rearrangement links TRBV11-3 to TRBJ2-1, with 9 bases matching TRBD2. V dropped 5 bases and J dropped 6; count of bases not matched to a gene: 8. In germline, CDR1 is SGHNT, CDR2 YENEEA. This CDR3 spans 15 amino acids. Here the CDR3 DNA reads TGTGCCAGCAGCCCAGCGGGGGGAAAGCGCAATGAGCAGTTCTTC. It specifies CASSPAGGKRNEQFF.

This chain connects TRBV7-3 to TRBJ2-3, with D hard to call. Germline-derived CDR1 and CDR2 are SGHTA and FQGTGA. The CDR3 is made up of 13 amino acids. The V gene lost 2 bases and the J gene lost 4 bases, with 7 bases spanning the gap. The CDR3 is CASSLDPSDTQYF. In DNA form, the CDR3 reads TGTGCCAGCAGCTTAGACCCCTCAGATACGCAGTATTTT.

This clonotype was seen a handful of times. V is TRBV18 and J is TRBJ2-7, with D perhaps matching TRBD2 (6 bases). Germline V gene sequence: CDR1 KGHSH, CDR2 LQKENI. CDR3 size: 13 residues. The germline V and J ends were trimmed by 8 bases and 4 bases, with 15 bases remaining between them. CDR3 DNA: TGTGCCAGCCTGAGCGACGGGGGTTACGAGCAGTACTTC. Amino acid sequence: CASLSDGGYEQYF.

The CDR3 bases are TGTGCCAGCAGCCAGGGGAACAGCAATCAGCCCCAGCATTTT. Protein sequence: CASSQGNSNQPQHF. V is TRBV6-5 and J is TRBJ1-5; perhaps TRBD1 as D (6 bases). The CDR3 loop spans 14 amino acids. Trimming took off 6 bases at V and 1 base at J, with 10 bases between the two ends. Germline V gives CDR1 MNHEY, CDR2 SVGAGI.

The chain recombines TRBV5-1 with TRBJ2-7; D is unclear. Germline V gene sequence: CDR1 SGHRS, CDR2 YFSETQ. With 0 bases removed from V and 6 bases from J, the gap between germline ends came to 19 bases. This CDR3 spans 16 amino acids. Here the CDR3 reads CASSLDVIRSSTEQYF. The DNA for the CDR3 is TGCGCCAGCAGCTTGGATGTCATCCGGTCCTCTACCGAGCAGTACTTC.

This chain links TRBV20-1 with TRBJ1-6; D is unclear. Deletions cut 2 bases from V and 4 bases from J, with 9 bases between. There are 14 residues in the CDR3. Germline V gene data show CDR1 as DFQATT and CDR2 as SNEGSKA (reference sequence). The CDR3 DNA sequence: TGCAGTGCTAGATCGAATGATTATAATTCACCCCTCCACTTT. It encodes CSARSNDYNSPLHF.

The chain's CDR3 is CASSTSGTGVEGYTF. CDR3 in DNA: TGCGCCAGCAGCACCTCCGGGACAGGGGTCGAGGGCTACACCTTC. The rearrangement uses TRBV5-1 and TRBJ1-2, with 10 bases matching TRBD1. This CDR3 contains 15 residues. V lost 4 bases to trimming and J lost 8 bases; unmatched junction nucleotides: 11. Germline values: CDR1 SGHRS, CDR2 YFSETQ. The full variable domain, in which reference TRBV5-1 and TRBJ1-2 provide the parts outside the CDR3, is KAGVTQTPRYLIKTRGQQVTLSCSPISGHRSVSWYQQTPGQGLQFLFEYFSETQRNKGNFPGRFSGRQFSNSRSEMNVSTLELGDSALYLCASSTSGTGVEGYTFGSGTRLTVV.

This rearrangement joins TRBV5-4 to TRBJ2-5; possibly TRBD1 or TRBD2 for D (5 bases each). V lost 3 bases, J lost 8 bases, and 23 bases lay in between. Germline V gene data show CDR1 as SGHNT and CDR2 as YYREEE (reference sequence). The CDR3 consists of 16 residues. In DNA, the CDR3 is TGTGCCAGCAGCTCGGACCGGGACCGCGAGAAGGGAACCCAGTACTTC. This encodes CASSSDRDREKGTQYF.

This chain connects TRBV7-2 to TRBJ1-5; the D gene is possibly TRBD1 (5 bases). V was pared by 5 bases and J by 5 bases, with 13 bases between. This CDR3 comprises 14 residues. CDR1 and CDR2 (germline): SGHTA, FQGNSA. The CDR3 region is CASSKGHQYQPQHF. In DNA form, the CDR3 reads TGTGCCAGCAGCAAAGGACACCAATATCAGCCCCAGCATTTT.